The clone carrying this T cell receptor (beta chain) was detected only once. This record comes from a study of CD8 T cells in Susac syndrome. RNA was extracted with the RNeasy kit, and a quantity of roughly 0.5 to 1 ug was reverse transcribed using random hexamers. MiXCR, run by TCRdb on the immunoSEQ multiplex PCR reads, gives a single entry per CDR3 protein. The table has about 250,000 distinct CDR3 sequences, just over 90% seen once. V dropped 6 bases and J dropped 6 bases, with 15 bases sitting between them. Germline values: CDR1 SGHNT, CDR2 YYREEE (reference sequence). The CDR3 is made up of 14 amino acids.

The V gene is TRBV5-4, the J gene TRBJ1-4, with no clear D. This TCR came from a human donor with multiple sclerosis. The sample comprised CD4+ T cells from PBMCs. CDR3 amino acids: CASKRGVPDEKLFF. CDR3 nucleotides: TGTGCCAGCAAACGGGGTGTACCGGATGAAAAACTGTTTTTT.